The sequence of this T cell receptor beta chain was determined in a study of cytomegalovirus exposure and HLA in healthy donors. Background on the study: From donors who were HLA-typed, an early data release held 65 million to 85 million unique TCRs.

The CDR3 spans 12 residues. Germline V gives CDR1 SNHLY, CDR2 FYNNEI. Trimming took off 1 base at V and 13 bases at J, with 13 bases between the two ends. General observations from the study: A previous analysis found most TCR beta V segments productive roughly 87% or roughly 30% of the time. A later analysis reportedly identified an Asian-associated ancestry cluster as carrying fewer N-insertions than the roughly 670-donor mean.

The table lists this clone with a few counts. Antigen: not known. In the PCR, 60 Vbeta and 13 Jbeta primers were used. Measured with immunoSEQ multiplex PCR; TCRdb has only the in-frame clones, and not every one. Of some 140,000 clones in the sample, 60% to 80% were seen once. V usage is TRBV2 and J usage is TRBJ1-1; D unclear. The sequencing sample was made of PBMCs. The receptor was isolated from a man aged 18 to 30 in good health and CMV-seronegative. CDR3 sequence reads: CASSEVVPPGFF. CDR3 nucleotide sequence: TGTGCCAGCAGTGAAGTAGTCCCTCCGGGTTTCTTT. The complete variable domain, with remaining parts taken from reference TRBV2 and TRBJ1-1, reads EPEVTQTPSHQVTQMGQEVILRCVPISNHLYFYWYRQILGQKVEFLVSFYNNEISEKSEIFDDQFSVERPDGSNFTLKIRSTKLEDSAMYFCASSEVVPPGFFGQGTRLTVV.